This TCR beta chain came from a study of blood T cells in healthy people across ages. Study-wide results and caveats: In long-lived donors, naive CD4+ cell counts and diversity exceeded those of aged donors.

Points on this clonotype: What it binds is unknown. This may come from a read error, since a much larger clone is one base off.

Donors were systemically healthy Caucasian individuals from Russia aged 6 to 90 years. Through a sample-barcoded 5' primer and a J-beta primer mix, a second PCR was run for roughly 6 to 12 cycles. TCRdb called the 5' RACE reads again in MiXCR, with one record for every CDR3 protein. The sample yields roughly 1.6 million distinct CDR3 sequences, roughly 30% seen once. The specimen was blood. This receptor was taken from a woman aged 25 to 45 in good health.

CDR3: CAGSLGLDNEQFF. The DNA of the CDR3 is TGTGCCGGCAGCTTAGGCCTAGATAATGAGCAGTTCTTC. The rearrangement joins TRBV7-2 to TRBJ2-1; D is ambiguous. In germline, CDR1 is SGHTA, CDR2 FQGNSA. CDR3 length: 13 residues.